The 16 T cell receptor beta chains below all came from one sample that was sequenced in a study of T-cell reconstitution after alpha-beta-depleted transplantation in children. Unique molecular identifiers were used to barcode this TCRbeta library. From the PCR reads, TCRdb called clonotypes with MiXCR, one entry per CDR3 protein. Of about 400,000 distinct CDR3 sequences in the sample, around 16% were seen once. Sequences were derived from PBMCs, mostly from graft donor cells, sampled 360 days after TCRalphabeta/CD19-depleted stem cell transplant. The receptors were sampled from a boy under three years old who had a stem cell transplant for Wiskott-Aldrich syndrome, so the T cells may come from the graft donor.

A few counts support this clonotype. Here the CDR3 DNA reads TGTGCCAGCAGTTACTCGAGGTCCAATGAAAAACTGTTTTTT. Its protein is CASSYSRSNEKLFF. The rearrangement uses TRBV6-5 and TRBJ1-4; D remains unclear. CDR1 is MNHEY and CDR2 is SVGAGI in the germline V gene. V lost 0 bases and J 5 bases, leaving 7 bases between the germline ends. CDR3 length: 14 amino acids.

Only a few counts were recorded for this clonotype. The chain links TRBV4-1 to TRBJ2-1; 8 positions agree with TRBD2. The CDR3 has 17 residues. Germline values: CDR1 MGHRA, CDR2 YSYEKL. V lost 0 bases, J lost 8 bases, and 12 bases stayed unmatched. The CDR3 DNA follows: TGCGCCAGCAGCCAAGATCTAGAGCGGGGGTCTTTTTATGAGCAGTTCTTC. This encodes CASSQDLERGSFYEQFF.

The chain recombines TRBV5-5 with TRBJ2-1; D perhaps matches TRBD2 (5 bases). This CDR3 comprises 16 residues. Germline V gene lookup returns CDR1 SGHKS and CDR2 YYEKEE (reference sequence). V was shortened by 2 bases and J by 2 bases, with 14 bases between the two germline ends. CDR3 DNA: TGTGCCAGCAGCTTAAAACTAGTCCCTACCTACAATGAGCAGTTCTTC. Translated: CASSLKLVPTYNEQFF.

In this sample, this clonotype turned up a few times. The CDR3 nucleotides are TGCGCCAGCAGCCGGAGACTAGCGGGAATCACAGATACGCAGTATTTT. The encoded protein is CASSRRLAGITDTQYF. V gene TRBV4-3 combines with J gene TRBJ2-3; 11 bases map to TRBD2. The CDR3 consists of 16 residues. Germline V lookup: CDR1 LGHNA, CDR2 YSLEER. The junction had 5 bases not matched to a gene; V was cut back by 4 bases and J by 2 bases.

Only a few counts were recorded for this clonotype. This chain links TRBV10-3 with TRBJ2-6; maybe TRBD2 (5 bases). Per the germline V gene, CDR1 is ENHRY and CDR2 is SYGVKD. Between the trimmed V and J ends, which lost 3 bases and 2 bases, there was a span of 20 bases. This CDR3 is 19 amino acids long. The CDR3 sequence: CAISDSPSSVLAGANVLTF. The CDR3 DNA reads TGTGCCATCAGTGATTCCCCCTCCTCAGTACTAGCTGGGGCCAACGTCCTGACTTTC.

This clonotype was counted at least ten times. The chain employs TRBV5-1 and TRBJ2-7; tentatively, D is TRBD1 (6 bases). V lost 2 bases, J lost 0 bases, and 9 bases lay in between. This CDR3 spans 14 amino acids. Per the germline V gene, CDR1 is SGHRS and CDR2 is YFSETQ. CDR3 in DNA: TGCGCCAGCAGCTTCCAGGGGAGCTCCTACGAGCAGTACTTC. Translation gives CASSFQGSSYEQYF.

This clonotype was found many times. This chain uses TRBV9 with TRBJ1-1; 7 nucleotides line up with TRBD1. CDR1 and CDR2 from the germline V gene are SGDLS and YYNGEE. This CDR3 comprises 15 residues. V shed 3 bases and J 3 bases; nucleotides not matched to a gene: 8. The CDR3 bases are TGTGCCAGCAGCGCTTACAGGGGAGGTCACACTGAAGCTTTCTTT. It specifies CASSAYRGGHTEAFF.

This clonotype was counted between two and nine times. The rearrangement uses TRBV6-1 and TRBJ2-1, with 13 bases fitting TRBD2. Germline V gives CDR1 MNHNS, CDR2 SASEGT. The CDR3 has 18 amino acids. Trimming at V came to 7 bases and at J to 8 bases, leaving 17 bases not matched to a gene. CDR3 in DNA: TGTGCCAGCACTAGATATTCCCCCGGACTAGCGGGAGAGGATGAGCAGTTCTTC. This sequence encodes CASTRYSPGLAGEDEQFF.

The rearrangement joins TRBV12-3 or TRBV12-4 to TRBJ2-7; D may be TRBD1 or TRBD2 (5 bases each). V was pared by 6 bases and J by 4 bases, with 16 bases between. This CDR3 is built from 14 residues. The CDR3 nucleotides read TGTGCCAGCAGCCTCTCAGGGCGGAGGTACGAGCAGTACTTC. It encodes CASSLSGRRYEQYF.

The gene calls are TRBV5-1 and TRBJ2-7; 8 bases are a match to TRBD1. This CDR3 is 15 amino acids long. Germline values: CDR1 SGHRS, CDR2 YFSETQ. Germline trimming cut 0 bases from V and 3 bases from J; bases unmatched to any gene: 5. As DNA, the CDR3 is TGCGCCAGCAGCTTGGAGACAGGGGCGAGCTACGAGCAGTACTTC. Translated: CASSLETGASYEQYF.

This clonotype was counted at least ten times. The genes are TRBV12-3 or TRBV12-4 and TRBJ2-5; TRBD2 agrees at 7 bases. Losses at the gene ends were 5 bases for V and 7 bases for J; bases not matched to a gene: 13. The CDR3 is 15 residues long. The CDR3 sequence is CASSLTGTTEGTQYF. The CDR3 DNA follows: TGTGCCAGCAGTCTCACTGGGACTACCGAGGGGACCCAGTACTTC.

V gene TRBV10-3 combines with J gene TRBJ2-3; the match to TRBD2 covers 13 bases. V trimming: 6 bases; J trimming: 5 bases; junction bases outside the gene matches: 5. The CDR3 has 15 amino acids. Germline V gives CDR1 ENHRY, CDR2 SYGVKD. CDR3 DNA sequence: TGTGCCATCAGCCTCGGACTAGCGGGAGTAGATACGCAGTATTTT. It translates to CAISLGLAGVDTQYF.

The DNA for the CDR3 is TGCGCCAGCAGCTTGACCCAACCAGGGGGGAACGAGACCCAGTACTTC. This codes for CASSLTQPGGNETQYF. This sequence joins TRBV5-1 and TRBJ2-5; possibly TRBD1 for D (7 bases). CDR1 is SGHRS and CDR2 is YFSETQ in the germline V gene. Trimming left V 1 base short and J 5 bases short, with 18 bases between. The CDR3 sequence is 16 residues long.

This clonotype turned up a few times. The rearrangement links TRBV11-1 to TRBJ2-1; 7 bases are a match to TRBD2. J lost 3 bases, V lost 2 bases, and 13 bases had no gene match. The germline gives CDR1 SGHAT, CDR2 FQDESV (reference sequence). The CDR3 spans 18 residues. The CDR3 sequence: CASSLIGQAGYHYNEQFF. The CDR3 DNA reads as TGTGCCAGCAGCTTAATTGGCCAAGCGGGATACCACTACAATGAGCAGTTCTTC.

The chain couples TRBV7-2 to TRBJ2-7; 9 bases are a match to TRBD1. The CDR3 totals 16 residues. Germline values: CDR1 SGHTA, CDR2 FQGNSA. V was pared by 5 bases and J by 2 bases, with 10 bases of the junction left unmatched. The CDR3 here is CASSKAYRDRAYEQYF. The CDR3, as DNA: TGTGCCAGCAGCAAGGCTTACCGGGACAGGGCCTACGAGCAGTACTTC.

CDR3 DNA: TGTGCCAGCAGCCTAGGACTCCTCGCAGATACGCAGTATTTT. It translates to CASSLGLLADTQYF. V usage is TRBV5-5 and J usage is TRBJ2-3; TRBD2 is a possible D gene (5 bases). The germline V and J ends were trimmed by 4 bases and 4 bases, with 13 bases remaining between them. Germline CDR1 and CDR2: SGHKS and YYEKEE (reference sequence). CDR3 size: 14 residues.